This passage covers 14 T cell receptor beta chains from one sample sequenced in a study of blood T cell repertoires in COVID-19. Clones were sequenced by immunoSEQ multiplex PCR, and TCRdb holds only the in-frame ones, with some missing. The data contain around 250,000 clones, around four fifths of them singletons. Sequenced sample: peripheral blood. The receptors originated from a man aged 40-49 years with active or convalescent COVID-19.

CDR3 nucleotides: TGTGCCAGCAGCCCGCTACAGGGGACAGCCACCTACGAGCAGTACTTC. Residues: CASSPLQGTATYEQYF. The chain combines TRBV7-8 with TRBJ2-7; the match to TRBD1 covers 7 bases. The CDR3 sequence is 16 residues long. V was clipped by 5 bases and J by 2 bases; unmatched bases: 12. Looked up from germline, CDR1 is SGHVS and CDR2 is FQNEAQ.

This chain links TRBV3-1 (or the pseudogene TRBV3-2) with TRBJ1-3; 9 nucleotides align to TRBD1. This CDR3 is built from 14 residues. Trimming at V came to 3 bases and at J to 5 bases, leaving 2 bases not matched to a gene. CDR1 and CDR2 from the germline V gene are LGHDT and YNNKEL (reference sequence). In DNA form, the CDR3 reads TGTGCCAGCAGCCAGGGACAGGGTCGAAACACCATATATTTT. Encoded protein: CASSQGQGRNTIYF.

The table lists this clone with a few counts. The chain has TRBV29-1 and TRBJ1-2, with 9 bases identical to TRBD1. Germline loops: CDR1 SQVTM, CDR2 ANQGSEA. CDR3 length: 15 residues. V lost 3 bases to trimming and J lost 3 bases; unmatched junction nucleotides: 8. The DNA of the CDR3 is TGCAGCGTTGACGGGACAGGGAGCCGATACTATGGCTACACCTTC. It is translated as CSVDGTGSRYYGYTF.

The chain combines TRBV18 with TRBJ2-2; 7 bases align to TRBD1. Germline CDR1 KGHSH, CDR2 LQKENI. The trim removed 4 bases at V and 4 bases at J, leaving 3 bases unmatched. The CDR3 has 14 amino acids. The CDR3 loop is CASSRRTGTGELFF. For the CDR3, the DNA is TGTGCCAGCTCACGACGGACAGGCACCGGGGAGCTGTTTTTT.

The chain uses TRBV19 and TRBJ1-5; D may be TRBD1 (5 bases). CDR1 is LNHDA and CDR2 is SQIVND in the germline V gene (reference sequence). V lost 7 bases to trimming and J lost 7 bases, with 14 bases between them. This CDR3 is built from 13 residues. This CDR3 is CASMGGPYQPQHF. CDR3 in DNA: TGTGCCAGTATGGGGGGACCCTACCAGCCCCAGCATTTT.

This CDR3 is CASSSLLNYGYTF. CDR3 DNA: TGTGCCAGCAGTTCGTTATTAAACTATGGCTACACCTTC. The rearrangement links TRBV28 to TRBJ1-2; D unresolved. The germline V gene has CDR1 MDHEN and CDR2 SYDVKM. With 4 bases removed from V and 2 bases from J, the gap between germline ends came to 8 bases. This CDR3 has 13 amino acids.

The chain uses TRBV7-9 and TRBJ2-7, with D perhaps matching TRBD1 (5 bases). Germline V gene sequence: CDR1 SEHNR, CDR2 FQNEAQ (reference sequence). The V gene lost 1 base and the J gene lost 0 bases, with 16 bases spanning the gap. This CDR3 comprises 17 residues. CDR3 nucleotide sequence: TGTGCCAGCAGCTTAGTTCCCCGCACCGACAGCTCCTACGAGCAGTACTTC. It is translated as CASSLVPRTDSSYEQYF.

This chain links TRBV11-2 with TRBJ2-1, with a weak D call TRBD2 (6 bases). CDR1 is SGHAT, CDR2 FQNNGV, per germline. The CDR3 extends over 15 amino acids. Trimming shortened V by 1 base and J by 7 bases, and 14 bases separated the two germline ends. The CDR3 coding sequence is TGTGCCAGCAGCTTAGGACTAGTCGTTGGGAATGAGCAGTTCTTC. Protein product: CASSLGLVVGNEQFF.

V is TRBV5-6 and J is TRBJ1-5; a weak D match, TRBD1 (5 bases). The germline V gene has CDR1 SGHDT and CDR2 YYEEEE. This CDR3 spans 15 amino acids. V lost 4 bases, J lost 5 bases, and 16 bases lay in between. As DNA, the CDR3 is TGTGCCAGCAGCGCCTCAGGGATCGTCCATCAGCCCCAGCATTTT. Translating gives CASSASGIVHQPQHF.

This chain connects TRBV18 to TRBJ1-2, with D possibly TRBD1 on 6 matching bases. V gave up 0 bases and J gave up 6 bases, with 11 bases separating them. CDR1 and CDR2 (germline): KGHSH, LQKENI. The CDR3 contains 14 residues. CDR3 in amino acids: CASSPPARGDGYTF. DNA for the CDR3: TGTGCCAGCTCACCACCGGCCAGGGGTGATGGCTACACCTTC.

The rearrangement uses TRBV2 and TRBJ1-1, with 7 bases matching TRBD1. V was pared by 6 bases and J by 4 bases, with 5 bases of the junction left unmatched. The CDR3 spans 13 residues. Germline-derived CDR1 and CDR2 are SNHLY and FYNNEI. CDR3 region: CASRRQGGTEAFF. DNA for the CDR3: TGTGCCAGCAGACGGCAGGGGGGCACTGAAGCTTTCTTT.

V gene TRBV6-5 combines with J gene TRBJ2-7; D is possibly TRBD2 (7 bases). Germline-derived CDR1 and CDR2 are MNHEY and SVGAGI. Trimming left V 6 bases short and J 2 bases short, with 14 bases between. This CDR3 comprises 14 residues. The CDR3 nucleotides read TGTGCCAGCAGCGAGGGGGGGACTACCTACGAGCAGTACTTC. Its translation is CASSEGGTTYEQYF.

The rearrangement links TRBV12-5 to TRBJ1-5, with 8 bases identical to TRBD1. The germline V gene has CDR1 LGHNT and CDR2 FRNRAP. This CDR3 has 15 amino acids. Trimming took 2 bases from V and 5 from J; bases not matched to a gene: 5. This CDR3 is CASGLSGQAYQPQHF. Written as DNA, the CDR3 is TGTGCTAGTGGTTTGTCGGGACAGGCATATCAGCCCCAGCATTTT.

The rearrangement uses TRBV14 and TRBJ1-2; D ambiguous. V was trimmed by 1 base and J by 2 bases, leaving 5 bases between them. The germline gives CDR1 SGHDN, CDR2 FVKESK. CDR3 length: 13 amino acids. The CDR3 DNA reads TGTGCCAGCAGCCAAGCAGTAAACTATGGCTACACCTTC. Its translation is CASSQAVNYGYTF.